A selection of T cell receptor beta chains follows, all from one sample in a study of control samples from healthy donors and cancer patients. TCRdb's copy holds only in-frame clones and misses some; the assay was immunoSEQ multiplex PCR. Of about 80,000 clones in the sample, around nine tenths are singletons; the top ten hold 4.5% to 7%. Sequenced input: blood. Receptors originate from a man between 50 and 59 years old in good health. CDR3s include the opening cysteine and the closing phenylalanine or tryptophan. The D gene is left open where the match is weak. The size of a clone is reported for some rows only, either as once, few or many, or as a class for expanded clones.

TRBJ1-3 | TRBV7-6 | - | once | TGTGCCAGCAGCCCCTCCCGGCCCCCAAGCCAAGGAAACACCATATATTTT | CASSPSRPPSQGNTIYF
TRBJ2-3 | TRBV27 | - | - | TGTGCCAGCAGTCGGGTTTGGGGAGGCACGCAGTATTTT | CASSRVWGGTQYF
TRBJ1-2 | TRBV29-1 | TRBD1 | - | TGCAGCGTTGCACAGGGGGCAGGTGGCTACACCTTC | CSVAQGAGGYTF
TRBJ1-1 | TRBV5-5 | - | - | TGTGCCAGCAACTGGGGGGGAAGCACTGAAGCTTTCTTT | CASNWGGSTEAFF
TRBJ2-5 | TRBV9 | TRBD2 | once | TGTGCCAGCAGCGCCGGGGGGGGACAAGAGACCCAGTACTTC | CASSAGGGQETQYF
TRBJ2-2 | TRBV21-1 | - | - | TGTGCCAGCAGCAAAGGGGGCACCGGGGAGCTGTTTTTT | CASSKGGTGELFF
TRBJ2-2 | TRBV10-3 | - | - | TGTGCCATCAGGGTTGGTAACACCGGGGAGCTGTTTTTT | CAIRVGNTGELFF
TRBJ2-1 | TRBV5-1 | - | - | TGCGCCAGCAGCCCGGGTCCGTACAATGAGCAGTTCTTC | CASSPGPYNEQFF
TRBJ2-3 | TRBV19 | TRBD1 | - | TGTGCCAGTAGGGCCGGGACAGGGGGAGTAAATACGCAGTATTTT | CASRAGTGGVNTQYF
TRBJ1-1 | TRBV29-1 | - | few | TGCAGCGCTCGGGCCCAGGGATTGACTGAAGCTTTCTTT | CSARAQGLTEAFF
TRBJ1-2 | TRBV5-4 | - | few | TGTGCCAGCAGCTTGGAGGAATTTGGCTACACCTTC | CASSLEEFGYTF
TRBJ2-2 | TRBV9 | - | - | TGTGCCAGCAGCGTCACCGGGGAGCTGTTTTTT | CASSVTGELFF
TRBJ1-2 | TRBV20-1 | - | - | TGCAGTGCTAGAGATCCCTATGGCTACACCTTC | CSARDPYGYTF
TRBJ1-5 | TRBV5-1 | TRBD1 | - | TGCGCCAGCAGCCCGACGGCGGGACAGGGTAATCAGCCCCAGCATTTT | CASSPTAGQGNQPQHF
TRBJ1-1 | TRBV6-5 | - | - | TGTGCCAGCAGGACAGGCCTGACGAACACTGAAGCTTTCTTT | CASRTGLTNTEAFF
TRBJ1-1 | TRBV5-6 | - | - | TGTGTCAGCAGCTTAATAGACGCGGGTAACACTGAAGCTTTCTTT | CVSSLIDAGNTEAFF
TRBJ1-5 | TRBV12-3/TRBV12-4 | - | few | TGTGCCAGCAGGCGCGGGGGGGATCAGCCCCAGCATTTT | CASRRGGDQPQHF
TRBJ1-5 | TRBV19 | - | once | TGTGCCAGTAGTATAAGGACGGTTAATCAGCCCCAGCATTTT | CASSIRTVNQPQHF
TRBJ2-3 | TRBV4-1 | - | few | TGCGCCAGCAGCCAGGAGGGACGTCTCACAGATACGCAGTATTTT | CASSQEGRLTDTQYF
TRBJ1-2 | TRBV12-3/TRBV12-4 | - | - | TGTGCCAGCAGTTCAGACTCCTATGGCTACACCTTC | CASSSDSYGYTF
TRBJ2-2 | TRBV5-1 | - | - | TGCGCCAGCACCTGGGCGCCCGGGGAGCTGTTTTTT | CASTWAPGELFF
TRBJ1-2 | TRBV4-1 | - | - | TGCGCCAGCAGCCAAGTAACAAAACCCTATGGCTACACCTTC | CASSQVTKPYGYTF
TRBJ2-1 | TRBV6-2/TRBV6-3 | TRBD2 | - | TGTGCCAGCAGTTACCTTAGCGGGGGTGAGAGTGAGCAGTTCTTC | CASSYLSGGESEQFF
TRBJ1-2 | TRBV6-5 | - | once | TGTGCCAGCAGTTACTCTAGGGAGGGGTACTATGGCTACACCTTC | CASSYSREGYYGYTF
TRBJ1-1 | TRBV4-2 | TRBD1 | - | TGTGCCAGCAGCCAAAGACCCACAGGGGGCACTGAAGCTTTCTTT | CASSQRPTGGTEAFF
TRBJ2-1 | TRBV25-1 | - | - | TGTGCCAGCAGTGAATCGGTGGCTCTACCGAATGAGCAGTTCTTC | CASSESVALPNEQFF
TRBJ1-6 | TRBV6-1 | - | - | TGTGCCAGCAGTGAAGCTCCCTATAATTCACCCCTCCACTTT | CASSEAPYNSPLHF
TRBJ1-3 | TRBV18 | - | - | TGTGCCAGCTCACCACTTACAGCTACAAGCTCTGGAAACACCATATATTTT | CASSPLTATSSGNTIYF
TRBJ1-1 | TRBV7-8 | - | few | TGTGCCAGCAGCTTAGCAGGGCGAGCTTTCTTT | CASSLAGRAFF
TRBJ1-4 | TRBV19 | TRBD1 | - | TGTGCCAGTAGGGGGTCCACGGGACAGGCGGAAAAACTGTTTTTT | CASRGSTGQAEKLFF
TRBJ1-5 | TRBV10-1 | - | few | TGCGCCAGCAGCGCGGGCACTAATCAGCCCCAGCATTTT | CASSAGTNQPQHF
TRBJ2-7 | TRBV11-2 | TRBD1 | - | TGTGCCAGCAGCTTAGCGGGCAGGGGGCGGGACGAGCAGTACTTC | CASSLAGRGRDEQYF
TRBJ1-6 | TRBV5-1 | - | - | TGCGCCAGCAGCGTAGCAGGATCGAGCTCCTATAATTCACCCCTCCACTTT | CASSVAGSSSYNSPLHF
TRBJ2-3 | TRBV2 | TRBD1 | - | TGTGCCAGCAGCCACTTTACGACAGGGACGGATACGCAGTATTTT | CASSHFTTGTDTQYF
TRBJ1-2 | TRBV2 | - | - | TGTGCCAGCAGCCCCAGACAGGACCTCTATGGCTACACCTTC | CASSPRQDLYGYTF
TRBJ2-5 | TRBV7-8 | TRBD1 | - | TGTGCCAGCAGCTTAGCGCAAAGGGGGCGAGAGACCCAGTACTTC | CASSLAQRGRETQYF
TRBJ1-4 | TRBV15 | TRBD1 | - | TGTGCCACCAGCCGGGACAGAATTAATGAAAAACTGTTTTTT | CATSRDRINEKLFF
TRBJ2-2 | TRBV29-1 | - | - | TGCAGCGTACGCCCACCGAACACCGGGGAGCTGTTTTTT | CSVRPPNTGELFF
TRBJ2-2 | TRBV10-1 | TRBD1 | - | TGCGCCAGCAGTGAGTCGAATGGTTACAGGACAGGGGCCGGGGAGCTGTTTTTT | CASSESNGYRTGAGELFF
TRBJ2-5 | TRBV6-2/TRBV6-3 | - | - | TGTGCCAGCAGTCCACCCAGCCCCCGGGACACCCAAGAGACCCAGTACTTC | CASSPPSPRDTQETQYF
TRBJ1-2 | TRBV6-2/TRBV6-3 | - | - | TGTGCCAGCAGTTACTCGACGGGTGGCTATGGCTACACCTTC | CASSYSTGGYGYTF
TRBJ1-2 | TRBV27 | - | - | TGTGCCAGCAGTTTACGCGACCCTAACTATGGCTACACCTTC | CASSLRDPNYGYTF
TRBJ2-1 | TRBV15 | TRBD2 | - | TGTGCCACCAGCAGAGCGTTTCAGCGGGGCGGAGCGGTCTACAATGAGCAGTTCTTC | CATSRAFQRGGAVYNEQFF
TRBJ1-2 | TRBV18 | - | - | TGTGCCAGCTCACCAGTTAGGGAGGCGGTCTATGGCTACACCTTC | CASSPVREAVYGYTF
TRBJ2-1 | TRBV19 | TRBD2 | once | TGTGCCAGTAGTATTGGCGGGGGGGCTCGGAATGAGCAGTTCTTC | CASSIGGGARNEQFF
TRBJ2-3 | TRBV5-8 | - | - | TGTGCCAGCAGCTTAAGCCTAGCCGTGGGTAGGGATACGCAGTATTTT | CASSLSLAVGRDTQYF